Sequencing of this T cell receptor (beta chain) was carried out in a study of blood T cell repertoires in COVID-19. Turning to the study itself: The analysed material was cDNA or gDNA that came from T cells, B-cell-depleted T cells, or PBMCs.

The CDR3 length is 15 residues. The germline CDR1 and CDR2 sequences are MNHNS and SASEGT. The V end lost 2 bases, the J end lost 2 bases, and 13 bases lay between the germline ends. The repertoire was sequenced with immunoSEQ multiplex PCR; TCRdb's copy has only in-frame clones and lacks some. The sample holds approximately 440,000 clones, around 87% seen once. Material for sequencing was PBMCs or T cells enriched from blood (not recorded which). The chain recombines TRBV6-1 with TRBJ2-7, with D uncertain. The TCR originated in a woman aged 18-29 years who had recovered from COVID-19. The DNA for the CDR3 is TGTGCCAGCAGTGAATATCTGACAAATACCTACGAGCAGTACTTC. It translates to CASSEYLTNTYEQYF.